A selection of T cell receptor beta chains follows, all from one sample in a study of blood T cell repertoires in COVID-19. Sequencing was performed with immunoSEQ multiplex PCR; in TCRdb, only in-frame clones are kept and a portion is missing. This sample carries roughly 54,000 clones, approximately 90% of them seen once, and the ten largest clones take about 4%. The specimen sequenced was peripheral blood. These receptors all stem from a man over 45 with acute or convalescent COVID-19. CDR3s leave out the opening cysteine and the closing phenylalanine or tryptophan.

j_gene: TRBJ1-1; v_gene: TRBV19; CDR3aa: ASRIPGFEAF
j_gene: TRBJ1-1; v_gene: TRBV29-1; CDR3aa: SVVVTGGTEAF
j_gene: TRBJ2-7; v_gene: TRBV5-1; CDR3aa: ASSLEEGLREQY
j_gene: TRBJ1-2; v_gene: TRBV19; CDR3aa: ASSMSSGSYGYT
j_gene: TRBJ1-1; v_gene: TRBV10-3; CDR3aa: ATAHRGSPNTEAF
j_gene: TRBJ2-6; v_gene: TRBV11-2; CDR3aa: ASGLSGSGANVLT
j_gene: TRBJ2-3; v_gene: TRBV9; CDR3aa: ASSVEIYTDTQY
j_gene: TRBJ1-5; v_gene: TRBV7-9; CDR3aa: ASSIDRYNQPQH
j_gene: TRBJ2-2; v_gene: TRBV21-1; CDR3aa: ASSPPAGGPYTGELF
j_gene: TRBJ1-2; v_gene: TRBV30; CDR3aa: AWKGQGDYGYT